This T cell receptor (beta chain) was captured in a study of control samples from healthy donors and cancer patients. Profiled with immunoSEQ multiplex PCR; TCRdb holds only in-frame clones, not every one. The sample contains 100,000 to 150,000 clones, over 75% of which appear only once. The CDR3 totals 17 residues. Germline V CDR1 and CDR2: LNHDA, SQIVND (reference sequence). The V end was cut by 5 bases, the J end by 1 base, with 18 bases between. The sequenced material came from blood. The sequence was obtained from a man aged 35-49 years in good health. This chain uses TRBV19 with TRBJ1-3; D is unclear. CDR3 region: CASSPRHSDTSGNTIYF. Here the CDR3 DNA reads TGTGCCAGTAGTCCTCGTCATTCAGATACTTCTGGAAACACCATATATTTT.